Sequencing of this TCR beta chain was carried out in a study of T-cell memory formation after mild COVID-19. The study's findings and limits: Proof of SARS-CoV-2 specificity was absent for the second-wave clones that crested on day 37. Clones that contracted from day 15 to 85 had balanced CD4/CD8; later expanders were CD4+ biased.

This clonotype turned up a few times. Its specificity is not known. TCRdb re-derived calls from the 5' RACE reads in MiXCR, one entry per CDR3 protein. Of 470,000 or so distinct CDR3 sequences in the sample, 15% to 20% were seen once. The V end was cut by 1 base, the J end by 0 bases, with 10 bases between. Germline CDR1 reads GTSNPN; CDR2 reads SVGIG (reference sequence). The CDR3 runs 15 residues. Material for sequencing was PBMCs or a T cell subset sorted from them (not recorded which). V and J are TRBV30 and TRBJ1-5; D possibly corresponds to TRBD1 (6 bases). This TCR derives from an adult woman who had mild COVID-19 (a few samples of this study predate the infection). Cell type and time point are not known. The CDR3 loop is CAWSAQGYSNQPQHF. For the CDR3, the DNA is TGTGCCTGGAGTGCACAGGGTTATAGCAATCAGCCCCAGCATTTT.